Following are 18 T cell receptor beta chains from one sample sequenced in a study of CD8 T cells in Susac syndrome. Reverse transcription of about 0.45 to 1 ug RNA was carried out with random hexamers. MiXCR was run by TCRdb on the immunoSEQ multiplex PCR reads, yielding one entry per CDR3 protein. The profile covers about 150,000 distinct CDR3 sequences, with roughly 95% appearing a single time and roughly 0.084% taken by the ten largest. Sequencing was carried out using CD4+ T cells from PBMCs. These receptor sequences come from a human donor with Susac syndrome.

The chain couples TRBV5-1 to TRBJ2-1; D gene unclear. Trimming stripped 2 bases from V and 6 bases from J, with 9 bases between. Germline V gives CDR1 SGHRS, CDR2 YFSETQ. The CDR3 sequence is 13 residues long. The CDR3 here is CASSLRILNEQFF. The CDR3 nucleotides read TGCGCCAGCAGCTTAAGGATCCTCAATGAGCAGTTCTTC.

The CDR3: CSARSGTGFDEQYF. The CDR3 DNA reads TGCAGTGCTAGATCAGGGACAGGGTTCGACGAGCAGTACTTC. The V and J genes are TRBV20-1 and TRBJ2-7; 9 positions agree with TRBD1. CDR1 DFQATT and CDR2 SNEGSKA come from the germline V gene (reference sequence). This CDR3 is 14 amino acids long. V lost 2 bases and J lost 5; bases outside the gene matches: 7.

The chain recombines TRBV12-5 with TRBJ2-7; 7 positions match TRBD1. With 2 bases clipped from V and 0 bases from J, the junction kept 7 bases outside the gene matches. CDR1 and CDR2 from the germline V gene are LGHNT and FRNRAP. This CDR3 has 16 amino acids. CDR3 region: CASGLMTGLNSYEQYF. The CDR3 DNA follows: TGTGCTAGTGGTTTGATGACAGGGCTAAACTCCTACGAGCAGTACTTC.

Written as DNA, the CDR3 is TGTGCCAGTAGTTACGGGAGCCCCCTCGAGCAGTACTTC. Translation gives CASSYGSPLEQYF. This chain connects TRBV19 to TRBJ2-7; D possibly corresponds to TRBD2 (6 bases). Trimming took off 5 bases at V and 6 bases at J, with 14 bases between the two ends. Per the germline V gene, CDR1 is LNHDA and CDR2 is SQIVND (reference sequence). This CDR3 region has 13 residues.

V and J are TRBV20-1 and TRBJ2-5; 8 positions agree with TRBD1. Per the germline V gene, CDR1 is DFQATT and CDR2 is SNEGSKA (reference sequence). This CDR3 is 13 amino acids long. V was pared by 2 bases and J by 3 bases, with 2 bases of the junction left unmatched. The CDR3 nucleotides are TGCAGTGCTAGACACAGGGGGGAAGAGACCCAGTACTTC. Protein product: CSARHRGEETQYF.

The gene calls are TRBV5-4 and TRBJ2-7, with TRBD2 matching 13 bases. After removal of 6 bases from V and 6 bases from J, the junction contained 6 bases not matched to a gene. The length of the CDR3 is 14 residues. Germline CDR1 and CDR2: SGHNT and YYREEE (reference sequence). The chain's CDR3 is CASTSRTSGSEQYF. CDR3 bases: TGTGCCAGCACCTCCCGGACTAGCGGGAGCGAGCAGTACTTC. Full variable domain (rest looked up from reference TRBV5-4 and TRBJ2-7): ETGVTQSPTHLIKTRGQQVTLRCSSQSGHNTVSWYQQALGQGPQFIFQYYREEENGRGNFPPRFSGLQFPNYSSELNVNALELDDSALYLCASTSRTSGSEQYFGPGTRLTVT.

The chain links TRBV6-6 to TRBJ2-4, with D unresolved. CDR1 is MNHNY, CDR2 SVGAGI, per germline (reference sequence). V was trimmed by 2 bases and J by 0 bases, leaving 8 bases between them. CDR3 length equals 15 residues. The CDR3 DNA reads TGTGCCAGCAGTTACGCAGCCCTAGCCAAAAACATTCAGTACTTC. Protein: CASSYAALAKNIQYF.

The chain recombines TRBV21-1 with TRBJ1-2; the tabulated D call, TRBD1, remains unverified against the DNA. TRBV21-1 is described as a pseudogene. This CDR3 contains 12 residues. The CDR3 protein is CASKTGLYGYTF. The CDR3 nucleotides read TGTGCCAGCAAGACAGGGCTCTATGGCTACACCTTC.

The chain couples TRBV14 to TRBJ2-7; no reliable D call. The germline V gene has CDR1 SGHDN and CDR2 FVKESK. Trimming shortened V by 1 base and J by 4 bases, and 11 bases separated the two germline ends. The CDR3 covers 14 residues. CDR3 sequence: CASSQGTTDYEQYF. In DNA form, the CDR3 reads TGTGCCAGCAGCCAAGGAACGACGGATTACGAGCAGTACTTC.

The rearrangement uses TRBV20-1 and TRBJ1-1, with D possibly being TRBD1 (5 bases). CDR3 length: 12 amino acids. Between the trimmed V and J ends, which lost 5 bases and 5 bases, there was a span of 12 bases. The V gene's germline CDR1 is DFQATT and CDR2 SNEGSKA (reference sequence). Here the CDR3 DNA reads TGCAGTGCTCAAAGGGGAGATACTGAAGCTTTCTTT. Protein: CSAQRGDTEAFF.

The chain uses TRBV28 and TRBJ1-2, with D tentatively TRBD1 (5 bases). V lost 5 bases and J lost 1, with 8 bases in between. Germline lookup yields CDR1 MDHEN and CDR2 SYDVKM. CDR3 length: 13 residues. CDR3 sequence reads: CASSRDLNYGYTF. CDR3 sequence (DNA): TGTGCCAGCAGTCGGGACCTTAACTATGGCTACACCTTC.

The CDR3 protein is CATSPYGGDEQYF. Written as DNA, the CDR3 is TGTGCCACCAGTCCCTATGGCGGTGACGAGCAGTACTTC. V is TRBV24-1 and J is TRBJ2-7; D ambiguous. Germline V gives CDR1 KGHDR, CDR2 SFDVKD. The CDR3 covers 13 residues. V lost 6 bases, J lost 5 bases, and 13 bases lay in between.

The V and J genes are TRBV3-1 and TRBJ2-5; 10 nucleotides match TRBD2. There are 19 residues in the CDR3. Germline CDR1 is LGHDT and CDR2 is YNNKEL (reference sequence). The J segment lost 2 bases and the V segment lost 4 bases, leaving 16 bases of the junction unmatched. CDR3 region: CASSPGWGPTSGFQETQYF. CDR3 bases: TGTGCCAGCAGCCCCGGGTGGGGGCCGACTAGCGGGTTTCAAGAGACCCAGTACTTC.

The chain links TRBV2 to TRBJ2-1, with D uncertain. This CDR3 is built from 13 residues. V gave up 7 bases and J gave up 0 bases, with 7 bases separating them. Germline V gene sequence: CDR1 SNHLY, CDR2 FYNNEI. CDR3 sequence reads: CASMLSSYNEQFF. In nucleotides, the CDR3 is TGTGCCAGCATGTTGAGCTCCTACAATGAGCAGTTCTTC.

The table lists this clonotype with a count of one. This chain connects TRBV6-1 to TRBJ1-6; 10 bases agree with TRBD1. The germline V gene encodes CDR1 MNHNS and CDR2 SASEGT. There are 13 residues in the CDR3. J lost 10 bases, V lost 8 bases, and 5 bases had no gene match. CDR3 coding DNA: TGTGCCAGCGGAGGACAGGGGGAATCACCCCTCCACTTT. Translated: CASGGQGESPLHF.

This rearrangement joins TRBV3-1 to TRBJ2-3, with 7 nucleotides matching TRBD2. The trim removed 0 bases at V and 6 bases at J, leaving 6 bases unmatched. This CDR3 has 15 amino acids. Germline CDR1 reads LGHDT; CDR2 reads YNNKEL (reference sequence). CDR3 sequence: CASSQDGGSPDTQYF. CDR3 in DNA: TGTGCCAGCAGCCAAGATGGCGGGAGCCCCGATACGCAGTATTTT.

To note about this clonotype: A junction end diverges from the germline sequence, so it may reflect a read error. The chain links TRBV7-2 to TRBJ1-5; no firm D call. The CDR3 is 16 residues long. The germline CDR1 and CDR2 sequences are SGHTA and FQGNSA. CDR3 amino acids: CASILGGGGSNQPQHF. CDR3 nucleotide sequence: TGTGCCAGCATCTTAGGAGGCGGCGGGAGCAATCAGCCCCAGCATTTT.

This rearrangement joins TRBV2 to TRBJ2-5, with D tentatively TRBD1 (5 bases). Germline assignment: CDR1 SNHLY and CDR2 FYNNEI. V dropped 5 bases and J dropped 2 bases, with 15 bases sitting between them. This CDR3 is built from 15 residues. The CDR3 protein is CASSKQTAGQETQYF. CDR3 DNA: TGTGCCAGCAGTAAACAGACAGCAGGACAAGAGACCCAGTACTTC.